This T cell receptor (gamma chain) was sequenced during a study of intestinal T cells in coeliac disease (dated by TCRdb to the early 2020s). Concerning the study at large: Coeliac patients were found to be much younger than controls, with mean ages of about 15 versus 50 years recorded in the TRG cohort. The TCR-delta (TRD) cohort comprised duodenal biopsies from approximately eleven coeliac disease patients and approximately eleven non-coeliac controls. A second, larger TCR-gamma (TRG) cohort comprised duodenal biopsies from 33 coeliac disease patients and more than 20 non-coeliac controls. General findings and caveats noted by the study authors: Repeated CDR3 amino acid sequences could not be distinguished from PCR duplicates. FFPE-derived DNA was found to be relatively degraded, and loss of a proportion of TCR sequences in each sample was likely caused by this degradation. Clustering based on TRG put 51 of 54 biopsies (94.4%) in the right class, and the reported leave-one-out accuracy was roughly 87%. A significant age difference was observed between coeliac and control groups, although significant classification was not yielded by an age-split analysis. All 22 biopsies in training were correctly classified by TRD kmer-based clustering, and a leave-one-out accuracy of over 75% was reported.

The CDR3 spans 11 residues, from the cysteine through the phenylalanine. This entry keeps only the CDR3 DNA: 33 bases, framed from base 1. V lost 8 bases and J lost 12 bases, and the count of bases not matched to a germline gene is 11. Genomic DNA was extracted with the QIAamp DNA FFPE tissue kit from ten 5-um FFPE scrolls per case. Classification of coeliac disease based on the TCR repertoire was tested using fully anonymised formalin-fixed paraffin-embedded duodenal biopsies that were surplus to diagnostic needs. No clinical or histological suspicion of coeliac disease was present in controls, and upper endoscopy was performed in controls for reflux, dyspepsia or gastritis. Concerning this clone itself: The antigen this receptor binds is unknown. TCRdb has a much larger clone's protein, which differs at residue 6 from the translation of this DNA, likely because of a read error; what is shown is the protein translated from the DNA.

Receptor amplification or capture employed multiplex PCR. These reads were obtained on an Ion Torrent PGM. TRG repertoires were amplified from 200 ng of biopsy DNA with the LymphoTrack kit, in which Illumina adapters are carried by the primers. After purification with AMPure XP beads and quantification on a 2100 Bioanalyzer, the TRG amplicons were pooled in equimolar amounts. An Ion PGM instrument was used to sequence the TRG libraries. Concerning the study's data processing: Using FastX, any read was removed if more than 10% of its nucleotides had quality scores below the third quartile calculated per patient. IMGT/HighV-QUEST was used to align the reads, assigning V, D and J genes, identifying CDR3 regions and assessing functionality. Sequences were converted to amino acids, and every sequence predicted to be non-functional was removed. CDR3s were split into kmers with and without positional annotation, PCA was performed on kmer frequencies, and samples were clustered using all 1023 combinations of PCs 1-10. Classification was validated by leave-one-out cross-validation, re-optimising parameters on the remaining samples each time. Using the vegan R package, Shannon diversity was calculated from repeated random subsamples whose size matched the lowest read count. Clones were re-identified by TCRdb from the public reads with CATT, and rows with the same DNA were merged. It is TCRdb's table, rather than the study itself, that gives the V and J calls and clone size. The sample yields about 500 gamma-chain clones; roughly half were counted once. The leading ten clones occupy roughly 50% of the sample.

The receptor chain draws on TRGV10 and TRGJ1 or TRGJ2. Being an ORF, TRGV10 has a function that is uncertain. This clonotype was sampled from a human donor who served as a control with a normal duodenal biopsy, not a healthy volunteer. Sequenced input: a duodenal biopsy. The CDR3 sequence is CAAWKMGGKLF. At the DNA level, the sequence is TGTGCTGCGTGGAAAATGGGGGGGAAACTCTTT.